This T cell receptor (beta chain) was captured in a study of T cell responses to AZD1222 COVID-19 vaccine. About this clone itself: Its antigen is undetermined.

V was pared by 5 bases and J by 5 bases, with 12 bases between. The length of the CDR3 is 13 residues. Looked up from germline, CDR1 is SGHVS and CDR2 is FQNEAQ. Study outcomes and limitations: Donors were largely white British and mainly female; clonal diversity was possibly underestimated. Targets within unmutated variant regions were reportedly found for nearly half of spike-specific TCRs. Just a handful of people given AZD1222 tested seropositive at baseline. Dominant at 160-218 and 743-854, vaccine-associated CD4 TCRs also spanned spike.

Clones were read by immunoSEQ multiplex PCR, and TCRdb kept only the in-frame ones, dropping some. Here the sample spans about 110,000 clones, 92% being singletons. The clonotype was recovered from an adult in good health. The sample here was peripheral blood, taken on day 0 of AZD1222 vaccination. The rearrangement uses TRBV7-8 and TRBJ1-2; perhaps TRBD1 as D (6 bases). DNA of the CDR3: TGTGCCAGCAGCCAAGGACAGCAGTATGGCTACACCTTC. Its protein is CASSQGQQYGYTF.